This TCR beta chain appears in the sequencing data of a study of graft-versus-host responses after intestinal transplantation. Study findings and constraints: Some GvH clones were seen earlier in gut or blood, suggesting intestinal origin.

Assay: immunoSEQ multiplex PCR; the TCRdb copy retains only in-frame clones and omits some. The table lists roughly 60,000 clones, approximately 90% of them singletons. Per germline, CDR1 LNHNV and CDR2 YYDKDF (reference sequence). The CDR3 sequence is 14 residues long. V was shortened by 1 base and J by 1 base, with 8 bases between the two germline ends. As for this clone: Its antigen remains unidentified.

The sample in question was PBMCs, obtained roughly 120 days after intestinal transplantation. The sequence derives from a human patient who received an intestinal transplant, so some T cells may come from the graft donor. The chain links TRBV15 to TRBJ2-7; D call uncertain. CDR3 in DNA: TGTGCCACCAGCAGAGGAAGAGGTTCCTACGAGCAGTACTTC. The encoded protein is CATSRGRGSYEQYF.